This TCR beta chain was documented in a study of blood T cell repertoires in COVID-19. Looking at the study overall: Both acute and convalescent COVID-19 samples were obtained from the United States, Italy and Spain. Nucleic acid was either cDNA or gDNA, and it came from T cells, B-cell-depleted T cells, or PBMCs.

Libraries were prepared by immunoSEQ multiplex PCR; TCRdb keeps only in-frame clonotypes and omits some of them. The repertoire has around 80,000 clones, around 80% of them found once; the top ten carry roughly 12%. J lost 0 bases, V lost 4 bases, and 9 bases had no gene match. The germline V gene encodes CDR1 LNHDA and CDR2 SQIVND (reference sequence). The CDR3 is 17 residues long. This chain uses TRBV19 with TRBJ2-1, with 7 bases aligning to TRBD2. Sequencing was done on a sample of peripheral blood. This clonotype was sampled from an elderly man with acute or convalescent COVID-19. The CDR3 reads CASSTSGGGSSYNEQFF. The CDR3 DNA sequence: TGTGCCAGTAGTACGTCTGGCGGGGGAAGCTCCTACAATGAGCAGTTCTTC.